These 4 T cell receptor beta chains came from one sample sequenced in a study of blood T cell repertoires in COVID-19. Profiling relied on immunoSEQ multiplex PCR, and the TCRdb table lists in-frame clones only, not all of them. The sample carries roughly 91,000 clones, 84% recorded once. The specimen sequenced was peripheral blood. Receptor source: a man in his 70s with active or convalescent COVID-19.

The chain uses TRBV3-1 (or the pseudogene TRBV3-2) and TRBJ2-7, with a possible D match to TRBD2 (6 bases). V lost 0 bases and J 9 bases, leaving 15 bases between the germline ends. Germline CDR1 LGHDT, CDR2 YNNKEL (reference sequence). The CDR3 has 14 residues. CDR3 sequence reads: CASSQESLRGGQYF. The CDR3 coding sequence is TGTGCCAGCAGCCAAGAAAGCCTCCGGGGAGGGCAGTACTTC.

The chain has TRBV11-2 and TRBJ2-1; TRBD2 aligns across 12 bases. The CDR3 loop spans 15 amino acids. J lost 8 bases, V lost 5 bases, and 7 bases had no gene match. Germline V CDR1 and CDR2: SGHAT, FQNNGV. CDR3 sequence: CASSRLAGGQHEQFF. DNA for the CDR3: TGTGCCAGCAGCCGTCTAGCGGGGGGGCAGCATGAGCAGTTCTTC.

This CDR3 is CASSNQGAPPYEQYF. The CDR3 DNA reads TGTGCCAGCAGTAACCAGGGGGCTCCTCCCTACGAGCAGTACTTC. This sequence joins TRBV27 and TRBJ2-7; TRBD1 matches at 8 bases. This CDR3 region has 15 residues. The germline V gene has CDR1 MNHEY and CDR2 SMNVEV (reference sequence). V gave up 5 bases and J gave up 2 bases; unmatched junction bases: 8.

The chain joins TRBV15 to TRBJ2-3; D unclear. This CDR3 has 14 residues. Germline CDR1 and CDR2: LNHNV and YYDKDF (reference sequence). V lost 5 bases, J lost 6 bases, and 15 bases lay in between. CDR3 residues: CATSLTRTWDTQYF. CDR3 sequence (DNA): TGTGCCACCAGCCTAACGAGAACCTGGGATACGCAGTATTTT.